What follows is one TCR beta chain and its context. Its antigen remains undetermined. No much larger clonotype is one base removed from it; base qualities were not supplied. The CDR3 goes from the cysteine to the phenylalanine over 12 residues. The only DNA kept is the CDR3, 36 bases in frame from the first base. V was cut back by 0 bases and J by 9 bases, leaving a gap of 9 bases between them. Based on the germline V gene (reference sequence), the CDR1 and CDR2 sequences are SGHKS and YYEKEE. The intended sense of this specimen's time point label: recipient sample about 28 days before transplant, after cytoreduction. Blood samples were obtained from recipients approximately 28 days before transplant and at days 30, 100 and 180 after transplant. Nuclei Lysis Solution was used to extract genomic DNA from fresh or cryopreserved unfractionated peripheral blood mononuclear cells. The record originates from a study of T cell clonotyping in hematopoietic cell transplantation (dated by TCRdb to about 2021). With respect to the entire study: Pretransplant samples from recipients were collected after cytoreduction. A total of 110 to 150 blood samples were collected in the study from roughly 33 consecutive transplant recipients and their related donors. Recruitment of patients was conducted between late 2015 and early 2017, and follow-up was continued until September 2020 or death. Study-wide conclusions, independent of this receptor: The sample size was limited and the cells went unsorted, which meant the CD4 and CD8 repertoire contributions could not be told apart. Inverse Simpson Index values from donors and from recipients before transplant predicted broader TCR repertoire diversity after transplant. Just a small fraction of recipient repertoires overlapped with donor repertoires, and more than 95% appeared de novo at the given depth. After transplant, TCR diversity in recipients dropped, and pathologically expanded clonotypes increased progressively from day 30 to day 180.

The immunoSEQ assay, a bias-controlled multiplex PCR using V- and J-specific primers, was used to amplify TCR beta CDR3 regions from genomic DNA. In a second PCR step, a proprietary barcode and Illumina adapter sequences were attached to the CDR3 amplicons. CDR3 libraries were sequenced on an Illumina MiSeq instrument. Regarding the original processing steps: Export and quality control were done with immunoSEQ Analyzer 3.0, while downstream analyses used R Bioconductor and Immunarch. Only productive rearrangements in the normalized downsampled data set were used to calculate repertoire metrics. In the normalized cohort, clonotypes with more than 5 templates were defined as pathologically expanded. The Inverse Simpson Index was used to measure repertoire diversity. The non-normalized data set was used for CMV-specificity analyses so that all clonotypes could be captured. TCRdb stores this immuneACCESS table with in-frame sequences only. Part of the clones is absent; in the studies checked, under half of the shortfall reflects unresolved V genes, and no reason is known for the rest. That table is the source of V, J and clone size, and D and trimming were worked out from the DNA. The sample has some 10,000 clones on record, roughly 84% of them singletons. The leading ten clones occupy about 15% of the sample.

The sequence links TRBV5-5 to TRBJ1-2, with no reliable assignment of the D segment. The source was peripheral blood mononuclear cells, collected before stem cell transplant. The source of this sequence is a woman in her forties or fifties with chronic myeloid leukemia. Some clones in this sample may be carry-over from other donors' samples. The DNA reads as follows: TGTGCCAGCAGCTTGGAATTCACCCGCTACACCTTC. Translated, it reads CASSLEFTRYTF.